The source of this T cell receptor beta chain is a study of somatic mutations in T cells in chronic GVHD (TCRdb year 2020). Note on this clone: No cognate antigen has been identified for it. No base qualities exist here, and no much larger clone lies one base off it.

For sorting, cells were stained with anti-CD3, anti-CD4, anti-CD8 and a Vbeta20 antibody from the IOTest Beta Mark kit and sorted on a FACSAria III to a purity above 97%. Mononuclear cells were isolated by Ficoll-Paque PLUS density gradient centrifugation from peripheral blood that had been collected in sodium heparin tubes. CD4+ Vbeta20+, CD4+ Vbeta20-, and CD8+ T cell fractions were FACS-sorted before TCRbeta deep sequencing. Genomic DNA was isolated and then used for TCRbeta deep sequencing. TCRbeta CDR3 sequencing and initial data processing were performed as a commercial service with the immunoSEQ assay. Per the source publication's procedure: Reads were demultiplexed, adapter and primer sequences were removed, similar clones were merged by frequency-ratio clustering, and V, D, J genes were annotated with IMGT. The source is immuneACCESS, and TCRdb retained only in-frame sequences with V and J called. Part of the clones is not carried over; for the studies checked, unresolved V genes explain less than half of this, and the remainder is unexplained. The D gene and trimming were derived from the DNA, and the V and J assignments and clone size from that table. For this sample there are 13,000 or so clones; 78% appear just once. The ten most abundant clones make up approximately 31% of the sample.

The CDR3 goes from the cysteine to the phenylalanine over 11 residues. The read is trimmed to its CDR3 DNA, 33 bases read in frame from base 1. CDR1 and CDR2 were assigned from the germline V gene as SQVTM and ANQGSEA. The V end loses 3 bases and the J end loses 2 bases, and a stretch of 4 bases separates them. Material: Vbeta20-negative CD4+ T cells from blood. In light of the paper, this sample's cell subset or site label describes: CD4+ T cells sorted as TCR Vbeta20 negative by flow cytometry. The chain is assembled from TRBV29-1 and TRBJ1-1; the D gene assignment is ambiguous. This clonotype originated in a male patient aged 45-59 years with chronic graft-versus-host disease. Post transplant, some T cells may arise from the graft donor. CDR3 sequence: CSVDGNTEAFF. The sequence in DNA is TGCAGCGTTGACGGTAACACTGAAGCTTTCTTT.